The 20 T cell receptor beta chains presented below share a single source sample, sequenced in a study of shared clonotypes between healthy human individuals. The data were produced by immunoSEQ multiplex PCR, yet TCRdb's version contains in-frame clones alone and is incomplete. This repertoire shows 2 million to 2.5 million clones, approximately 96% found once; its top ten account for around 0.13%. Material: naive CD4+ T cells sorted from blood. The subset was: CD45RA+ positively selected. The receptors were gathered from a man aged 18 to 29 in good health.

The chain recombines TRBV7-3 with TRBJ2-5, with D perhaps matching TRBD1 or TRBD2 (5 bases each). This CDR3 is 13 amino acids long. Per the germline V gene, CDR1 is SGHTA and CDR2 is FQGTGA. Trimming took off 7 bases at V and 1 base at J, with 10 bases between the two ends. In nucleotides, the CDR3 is TGTGCCAGCACCACGGGACCCCAAGAGACCCAGTACTTC. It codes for CASTTGPQETQYF. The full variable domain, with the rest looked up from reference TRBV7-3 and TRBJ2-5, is GAGVSQTPSNKVTEKGKYVELRCDPISGHTALYWYRQSLGQGPEFLIYFQGTGAADDSGLPNDRFFAVRPEGSVSTLKIQRTERGDSAVYLCASTTGPQETQYFGPGTRLLVL.

The CDR3 protein is CASRDTHSGSYEQYF. The DNA of the CDR3 is TGTGCCAGCAGGGACACTCACAGCGGGAGCTACGAGCAGTACTTC. The chain combines TRBV7-9 with TRBJ2-7, with 8 bases identical to TRBD2. The V gene end was trimmed by 6 bases and the J gene end by 3 bases; junction bases not matched to a gene: 10. Germline assignment: CDR1 SEHNR and CDR2 FQNEAQ (reference sequence). This CDR3 has 15 amino acids.

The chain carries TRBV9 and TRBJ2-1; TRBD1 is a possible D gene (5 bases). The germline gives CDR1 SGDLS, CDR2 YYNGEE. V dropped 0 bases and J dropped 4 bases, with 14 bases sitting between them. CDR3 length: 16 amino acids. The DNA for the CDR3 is TGTGCCAGCAGCGTAGTATCCAGGACACCTTACAATGAGCAGTTCTTC. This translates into CASSVVSRTPYNEQFF. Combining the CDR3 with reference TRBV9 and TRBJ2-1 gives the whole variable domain DSGVTQTPKHLITATGQRVTLRCSPRSGDLSVYWYQQSLDQGLQFLIQYYNGEERAKGNILERFSAQQFPDLHSELNLSSLELGDSALYFCASSVVSRTPYNEQFFGPGTRLTVL.

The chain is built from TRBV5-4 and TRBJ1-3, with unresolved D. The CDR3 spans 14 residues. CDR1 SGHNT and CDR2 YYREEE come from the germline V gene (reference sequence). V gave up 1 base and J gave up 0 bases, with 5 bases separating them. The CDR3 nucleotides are TGTGCCAGCAGCTTGTGGGCCTCTGGAAACACCATATATTTT. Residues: CASSLWASGNTIYF. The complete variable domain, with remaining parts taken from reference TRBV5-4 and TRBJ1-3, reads ETGVTQSPTHLIKTRGQQVTLRCSSQSGHNTVSWYQQALGQGPQFIFQYYREEENGRGNFPPRFSGLQFPNYSSELNVNALELDDSALYLCASSLWASGNTIYFGEGSWLTVV.

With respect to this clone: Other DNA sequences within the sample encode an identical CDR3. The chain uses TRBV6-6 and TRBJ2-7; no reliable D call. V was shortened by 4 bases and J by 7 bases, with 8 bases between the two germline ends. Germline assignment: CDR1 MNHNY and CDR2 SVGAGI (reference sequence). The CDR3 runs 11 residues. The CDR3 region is CASSSLSEQYF. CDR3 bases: TGTGCCAGCAGTTCCCTGAGTGAGCAGTACTTC.

The CDR3 spells CAWSGTGRAEAFF. The DNA for the CDR3 is TGTGCCTGGAGCGGGACAGGCAGGGCTGAAGCTTTCTTT. The rearrangement links TRBV30 to TRBJ1-1; 8 nucleotides align to TRBD1. Germline V gene lookup returns CDR1 GTSNPN and CDR2 SVGIG (reference sequence). The CDR3 spans 13 residues. Losses at the gene ends were 3 bases for V and 6 bases for J; bases not matched to a gene: 6.

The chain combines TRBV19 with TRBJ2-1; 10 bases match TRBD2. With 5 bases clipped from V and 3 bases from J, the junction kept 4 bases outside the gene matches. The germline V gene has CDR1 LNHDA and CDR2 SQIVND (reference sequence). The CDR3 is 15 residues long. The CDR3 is CASSFTSGVYNEQFF. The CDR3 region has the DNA TGTGCCAGTAGTTTTACTAGCGGGGTCTACAATGAGCAGTTCTTC.

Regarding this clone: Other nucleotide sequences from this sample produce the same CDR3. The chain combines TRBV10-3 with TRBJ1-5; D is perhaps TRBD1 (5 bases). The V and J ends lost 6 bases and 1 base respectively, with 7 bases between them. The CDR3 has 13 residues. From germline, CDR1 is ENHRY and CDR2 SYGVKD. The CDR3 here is CAISQGSNQPQHF. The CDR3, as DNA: TGTGCCATCAGCCAGGGAAGCAATCAGCCCCAGCATTTT.

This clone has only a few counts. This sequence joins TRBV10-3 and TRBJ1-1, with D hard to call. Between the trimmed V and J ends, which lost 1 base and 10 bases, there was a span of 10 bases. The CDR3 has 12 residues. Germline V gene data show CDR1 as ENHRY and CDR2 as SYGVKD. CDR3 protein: CAISELGSGAFF. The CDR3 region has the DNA TGTGCCATCAGTGAGTTGGGGTCTGGAGCTTTCTTT.

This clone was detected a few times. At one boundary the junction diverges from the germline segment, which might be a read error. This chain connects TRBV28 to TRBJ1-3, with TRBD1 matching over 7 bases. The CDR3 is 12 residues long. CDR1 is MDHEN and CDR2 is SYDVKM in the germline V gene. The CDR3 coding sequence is TGTGCCAGCAGTCGAAACGACAGGGTTAGAGATTTT. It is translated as CASSRNDRVRDF.

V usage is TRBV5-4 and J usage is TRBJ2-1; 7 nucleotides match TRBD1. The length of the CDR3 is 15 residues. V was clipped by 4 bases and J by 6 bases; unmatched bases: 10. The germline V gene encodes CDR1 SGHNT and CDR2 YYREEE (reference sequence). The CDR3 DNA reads TGTGCCAGCAGCCAACCGGGACAGAGTACCAATGAGCAGTTCTTC. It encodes CASSQPGQSTNEQFF.

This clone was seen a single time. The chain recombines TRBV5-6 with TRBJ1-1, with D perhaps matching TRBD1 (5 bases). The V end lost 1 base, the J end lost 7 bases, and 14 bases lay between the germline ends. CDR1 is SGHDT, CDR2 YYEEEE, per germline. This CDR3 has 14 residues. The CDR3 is CASSLPSGGREAFF. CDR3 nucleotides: TGTGCCAGCAGCTTGCCATCGGGGGGTCGTGAAGCTTTCTTT.

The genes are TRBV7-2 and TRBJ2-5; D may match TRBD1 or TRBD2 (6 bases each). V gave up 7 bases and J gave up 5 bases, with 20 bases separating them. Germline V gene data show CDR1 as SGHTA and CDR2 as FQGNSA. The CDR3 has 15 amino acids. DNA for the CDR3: TGTGCCAGCACCACCCAGAGGGTCGGGGGCGAGACCCAGTACTTC. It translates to CASTTQRVGGETQYF.

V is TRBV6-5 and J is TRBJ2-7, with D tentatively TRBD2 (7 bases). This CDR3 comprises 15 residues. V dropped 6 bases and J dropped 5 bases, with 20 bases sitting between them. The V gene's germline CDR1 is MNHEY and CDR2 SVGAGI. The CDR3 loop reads CASRDSGTGLDEQYF. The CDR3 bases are TGTGCCAGCAGGGACAGCGGGACCGGTCTAGACGAGCAGTACTTC.

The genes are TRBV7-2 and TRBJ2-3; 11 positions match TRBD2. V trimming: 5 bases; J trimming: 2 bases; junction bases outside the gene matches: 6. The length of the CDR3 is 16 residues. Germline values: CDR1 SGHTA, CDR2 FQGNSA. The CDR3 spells CASSQQTSGVTDTQYF. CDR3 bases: TGTGCCAGCAGCCAACAGACTAGCGGGGTCACAGATACGCAGTATTTT. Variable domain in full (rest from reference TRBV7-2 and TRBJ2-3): GAGVSQSPSNKVTEKGKDVELRCDPISGHTALYWYRQSLGQGLEFLIYFQGNSAPDKSGLPSDRFSAERTGGSVSTLTIQRTQQEDSAVYLCASSQQTSGVTDTQYFGPGTRLTVL.

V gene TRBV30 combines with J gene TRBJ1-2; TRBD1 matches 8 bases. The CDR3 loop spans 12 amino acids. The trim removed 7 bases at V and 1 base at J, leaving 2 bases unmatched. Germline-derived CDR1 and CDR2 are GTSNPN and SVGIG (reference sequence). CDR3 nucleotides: TGTGCCTTGGACAGGGATAACTATGGCTACACCTTC. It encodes CALDRDNYGYTF.

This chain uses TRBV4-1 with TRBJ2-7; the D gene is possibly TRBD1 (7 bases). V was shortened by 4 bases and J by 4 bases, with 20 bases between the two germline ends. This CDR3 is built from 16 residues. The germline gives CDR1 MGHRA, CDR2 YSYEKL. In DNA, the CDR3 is TGCGCCAGCAGCCTCCCCGGTGGAGGGGGCGGGTACGAGCAGTACTTC. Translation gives CASSLPGGGGGYEQYF.

The CDR3: CASSLGHKAVGEKLFF. In nucleotides, the CDR3 is TGTGCCAGCAGCTTAGGACACAAGGCTGTGGGTGAAAAACTGTTTTTT. This chain joins TRBV11-2 and TRBJ1-4; D is unclear. The CDR3 spans 16 residues. Germline V gene data show CDR1 as SGHAT and CDR2 as FQNNGV. V shed 1 base and J shed 7 bases, with 16 bases lying between them. The full variable domain, its missing parts supplied by reference TRBV11-2 and TRBJ1-4, is EAGVAQSPRYKIIEKRQSVAFWCNPISGHATLYWYQQILGQGPKLLIQFQNNGVVDDSQLPKDRFSAERLKGVDSTLKIQPAKLEDSAVYLCASSLGHKAVGEKLFFGSGTQLSVL.

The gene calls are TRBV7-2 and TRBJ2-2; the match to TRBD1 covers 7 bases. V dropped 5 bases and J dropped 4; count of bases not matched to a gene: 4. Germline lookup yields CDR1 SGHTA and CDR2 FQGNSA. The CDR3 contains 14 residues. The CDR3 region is CASSRDSFTGELFF. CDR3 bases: TGTGCCAGCAGCCGGGACAGCTTCACCGGGGAGCTGTTTTTT.

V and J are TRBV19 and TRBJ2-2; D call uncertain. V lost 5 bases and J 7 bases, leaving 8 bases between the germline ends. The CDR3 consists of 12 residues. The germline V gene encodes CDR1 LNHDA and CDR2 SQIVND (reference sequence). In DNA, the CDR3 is TGTGCCAGTAGTGAGAGTCGCGGGGAGCTGTTTTTT. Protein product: CASSESRGELFF.